This entry lists 2 T cell receptor beta chains sequenced from one sample in a study of graft-versus-host responses after intestinal transplantation. Using immunoSEQ multiplex PCR, the repertoire was profiled, and TCRdb retains in-frame clones only, with some absent. Of around 54,000 clones detected, roughly nine tenths appear once; the ten largest clones hold 5% to 6.5%. Sequences were derived from PBMCs, sampled roughly 660 days after intestinal transplant. These receptors were collected from a human patient who received an intestinal transplant, so some T cells may come from the graft donor.

The rearrangement joins TRBV5-1 to TRBJ2-2; possible D gene TRBD2, 5 bases. In germline, CDR1 is SGHRS, CDR2 YFSETQ. V lost 4 bases and J 1 base, leaving 8 bases between the germline ends. The CDR3 contains 14 residues. Here the CDR3 DNA reads TGCGCCAGCAGCCCCGAGGGGAACACCGGGGAGCTGTTTTTT. Its translation is CASSPEGNTGELFF.

J is TRBJ1-3 and V is TRBV7-9, with 8 bases fitting TRBD1. The trim removed 7 bases at V and 11 bases at J, leaving 13 bases unmatched. This CDR3 contains 14 residues. The germline gives CDR1 SEHNR, CDR2 FQNEAQ (reference sequence). This CDR3 is CASTKTGAAQAIYF. CDR3 bases: TGTGCCAGCACCAAGACAGGGGCCGCCCAGGCCATATATTTT.